What follows are 2 T cell receptor beta chains derived from one specimen sequenced in a study of T-cell reconstitution after alpha-beta-depleted transplantation in children. The authors prepared the TCRbeta library with unique molecular identifiers. A single record per CDR3 protein comes from TCRdb applying MiXCR to the PCR reads. This table holds several thousand distinct CDR3 sequences, more than 15% found once. Sequencing used PBMCs, obtained before TCRalphabeta/CD19-depleted stem cell transplant. These receptors were collected from a boy aged 2 to 9 with acute lymphoblastic leukemia, due to receive a stem cell transplant.

Ten or more counts support this clonotype. J is TRBJ1-1 and V is TRBV4-1, with 8 positions matching TRBD1. This CDR3 has 16 amino acids. Germline CDR1 MGHRA, CDR2 YSYEKL. The ends lost 4 bases at V and 1 base at J; junction bases unmatched: 8. CDR3 DNA sequence: TGCGCCAGCAGCCTAGAAGGACAGGGTGCGAACACTGAAGCTTTCTTT. Residues: CASSLEGQGANTEAFF.

By share, this clonotype counts as medium-sized. CDR3 protein: CASWGQGSYEQYF. CDR3 in DNA: TGCGCCAGTTGGGGACAGGGATCCTACGAGCAGTACTTC. This sequence joins TRBV5-1 and TRBJ2-7; 9 bases match TRBD1. Per germline, CDR1 SGHRS and CDR2 YFSETQ. This CDR3 spans 13 amino acids. The J segment lost 1 base and the V segment lost 8 bases, leaving 4 bases of the junction unmatched.